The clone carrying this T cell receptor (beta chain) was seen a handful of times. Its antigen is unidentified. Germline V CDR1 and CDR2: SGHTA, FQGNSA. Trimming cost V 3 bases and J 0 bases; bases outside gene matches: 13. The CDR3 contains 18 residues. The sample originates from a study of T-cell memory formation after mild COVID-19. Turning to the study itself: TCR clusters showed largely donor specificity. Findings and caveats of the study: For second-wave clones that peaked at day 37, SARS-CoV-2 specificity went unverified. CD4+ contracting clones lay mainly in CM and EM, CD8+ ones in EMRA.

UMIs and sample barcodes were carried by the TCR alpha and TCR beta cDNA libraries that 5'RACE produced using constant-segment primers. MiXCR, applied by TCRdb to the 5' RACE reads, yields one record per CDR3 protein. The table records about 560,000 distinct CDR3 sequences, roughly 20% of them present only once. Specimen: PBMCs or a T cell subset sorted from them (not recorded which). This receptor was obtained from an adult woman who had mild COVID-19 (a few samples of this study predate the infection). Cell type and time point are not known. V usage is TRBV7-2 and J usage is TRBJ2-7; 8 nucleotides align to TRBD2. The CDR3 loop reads CASSFQNLAGRLSYEQYF. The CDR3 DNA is TGTGCCAGCAGCTTCCAAAACTTAGCGGGACGCCTCTCCTACGAGCAGTACTTC.